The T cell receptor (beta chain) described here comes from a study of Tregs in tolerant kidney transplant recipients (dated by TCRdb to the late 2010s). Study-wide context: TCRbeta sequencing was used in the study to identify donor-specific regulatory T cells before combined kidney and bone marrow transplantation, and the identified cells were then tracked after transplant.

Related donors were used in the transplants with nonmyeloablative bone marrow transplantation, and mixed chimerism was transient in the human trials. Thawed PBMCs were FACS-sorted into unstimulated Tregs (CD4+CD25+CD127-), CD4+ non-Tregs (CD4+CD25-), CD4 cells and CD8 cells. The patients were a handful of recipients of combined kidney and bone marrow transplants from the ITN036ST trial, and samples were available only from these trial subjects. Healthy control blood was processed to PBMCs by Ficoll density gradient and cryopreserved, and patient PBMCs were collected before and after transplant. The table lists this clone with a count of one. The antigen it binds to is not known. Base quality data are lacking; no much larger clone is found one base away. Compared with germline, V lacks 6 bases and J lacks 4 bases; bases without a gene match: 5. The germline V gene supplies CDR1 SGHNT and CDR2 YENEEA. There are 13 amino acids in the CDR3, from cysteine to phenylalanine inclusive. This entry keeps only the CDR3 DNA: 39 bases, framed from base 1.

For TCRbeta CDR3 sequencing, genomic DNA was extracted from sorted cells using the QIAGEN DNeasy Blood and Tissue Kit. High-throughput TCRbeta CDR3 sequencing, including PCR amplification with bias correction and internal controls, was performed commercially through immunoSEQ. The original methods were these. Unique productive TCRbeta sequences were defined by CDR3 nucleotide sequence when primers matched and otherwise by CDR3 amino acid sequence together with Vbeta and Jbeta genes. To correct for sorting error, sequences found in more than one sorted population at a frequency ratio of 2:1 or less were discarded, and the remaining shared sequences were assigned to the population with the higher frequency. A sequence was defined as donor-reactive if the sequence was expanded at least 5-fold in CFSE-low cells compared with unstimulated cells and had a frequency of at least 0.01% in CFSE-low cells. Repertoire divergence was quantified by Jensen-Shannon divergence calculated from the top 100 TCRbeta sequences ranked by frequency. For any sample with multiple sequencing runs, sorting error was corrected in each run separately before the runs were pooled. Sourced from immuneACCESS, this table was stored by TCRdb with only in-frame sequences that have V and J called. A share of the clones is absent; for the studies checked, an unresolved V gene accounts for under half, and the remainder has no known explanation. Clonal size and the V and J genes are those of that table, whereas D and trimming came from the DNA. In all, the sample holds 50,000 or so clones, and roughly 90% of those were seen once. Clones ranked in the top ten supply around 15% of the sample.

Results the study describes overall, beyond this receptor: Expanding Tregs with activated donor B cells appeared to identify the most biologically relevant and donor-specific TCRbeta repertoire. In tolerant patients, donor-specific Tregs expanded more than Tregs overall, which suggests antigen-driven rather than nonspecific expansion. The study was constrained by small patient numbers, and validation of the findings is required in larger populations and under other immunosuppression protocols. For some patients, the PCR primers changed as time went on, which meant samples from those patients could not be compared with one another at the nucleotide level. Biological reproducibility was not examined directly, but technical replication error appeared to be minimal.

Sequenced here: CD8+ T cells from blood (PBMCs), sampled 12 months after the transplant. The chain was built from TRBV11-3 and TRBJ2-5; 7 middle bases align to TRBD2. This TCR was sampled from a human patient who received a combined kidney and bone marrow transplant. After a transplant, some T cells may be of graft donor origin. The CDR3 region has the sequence CASSPRGVETQYF. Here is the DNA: TGTGCCAGCAGTCCTCGGGGGGTAGAGACCCAGTACTTC.